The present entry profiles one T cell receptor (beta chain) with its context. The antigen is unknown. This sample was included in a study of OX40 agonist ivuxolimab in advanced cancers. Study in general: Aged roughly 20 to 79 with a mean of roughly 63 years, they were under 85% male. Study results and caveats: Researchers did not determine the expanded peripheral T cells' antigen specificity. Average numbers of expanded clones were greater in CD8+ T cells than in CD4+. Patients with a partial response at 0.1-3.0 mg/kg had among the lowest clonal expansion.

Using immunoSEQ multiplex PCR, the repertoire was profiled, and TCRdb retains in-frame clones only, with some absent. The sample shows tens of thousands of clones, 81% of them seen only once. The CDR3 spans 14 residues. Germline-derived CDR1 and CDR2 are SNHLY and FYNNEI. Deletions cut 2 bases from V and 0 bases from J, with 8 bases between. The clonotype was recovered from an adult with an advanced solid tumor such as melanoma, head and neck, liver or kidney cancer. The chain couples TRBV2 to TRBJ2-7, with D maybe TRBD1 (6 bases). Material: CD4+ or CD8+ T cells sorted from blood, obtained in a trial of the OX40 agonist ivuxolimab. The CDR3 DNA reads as TGTGCCAGCAGTGAAAACAGGGACTCCTACGAGCAGTACTTC. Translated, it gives CASSENRDSYEQYF.